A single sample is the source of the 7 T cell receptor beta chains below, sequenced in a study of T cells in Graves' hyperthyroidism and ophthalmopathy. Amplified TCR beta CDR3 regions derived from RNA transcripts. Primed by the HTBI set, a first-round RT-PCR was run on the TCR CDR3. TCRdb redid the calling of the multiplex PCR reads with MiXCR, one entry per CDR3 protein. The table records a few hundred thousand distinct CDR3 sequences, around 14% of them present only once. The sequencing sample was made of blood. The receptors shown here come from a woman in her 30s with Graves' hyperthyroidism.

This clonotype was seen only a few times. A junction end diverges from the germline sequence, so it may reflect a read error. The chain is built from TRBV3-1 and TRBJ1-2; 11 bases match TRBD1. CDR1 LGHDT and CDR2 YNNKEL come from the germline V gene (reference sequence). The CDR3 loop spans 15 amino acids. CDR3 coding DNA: TGTGCCAGCAGCCAAACGTGGACAGGGGGCTATCGCTACACCTTC. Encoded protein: CASSQTWTGGYRYTF. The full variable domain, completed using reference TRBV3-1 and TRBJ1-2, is DTAVSQTPKYLVTQMGNDKSIKCEQNLGHDTMYWYKQDSKKFLKIMFSYNNKELIINETVPNRFSPKSPDKAHLNLHINSLELGDSAVYFCASSQTWTGGYRYTFGSGTRLTVV.

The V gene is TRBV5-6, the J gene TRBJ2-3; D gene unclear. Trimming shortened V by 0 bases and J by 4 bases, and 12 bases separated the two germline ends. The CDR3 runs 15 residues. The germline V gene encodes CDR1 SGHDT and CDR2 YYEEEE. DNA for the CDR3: TGTGCCAGCAGCTTGGATTCCGGTAGCCCAGATACGCAGTATTTT. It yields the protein CASSLDSGSPDTQYF.

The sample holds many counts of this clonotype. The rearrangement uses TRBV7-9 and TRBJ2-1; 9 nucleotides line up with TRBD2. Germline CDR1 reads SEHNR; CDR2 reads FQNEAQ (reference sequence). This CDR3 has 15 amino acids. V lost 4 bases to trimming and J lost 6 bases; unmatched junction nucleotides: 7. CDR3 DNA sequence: TGTGCCAGCAGCTCGGTAGCGGGAGAACCCAATGAGCAGTTCTTC. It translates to CASSSVAGEPNEQFF.

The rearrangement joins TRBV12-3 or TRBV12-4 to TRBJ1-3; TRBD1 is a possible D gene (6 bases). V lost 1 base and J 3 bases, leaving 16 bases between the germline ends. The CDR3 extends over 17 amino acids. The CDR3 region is CASSLGSSGVIGNTIYF. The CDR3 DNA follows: TGTGCCAGCAGTTTAGGCTCCTCAGGGGTGATTGGAAACACCATATATTTT.

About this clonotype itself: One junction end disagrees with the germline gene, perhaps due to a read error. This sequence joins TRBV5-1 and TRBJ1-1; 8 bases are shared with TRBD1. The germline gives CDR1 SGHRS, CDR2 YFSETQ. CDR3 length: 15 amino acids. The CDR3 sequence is CASSSRQGRDTEAFF. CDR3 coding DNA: TGTGCCAGCAGCAGCCGACAGGGGAGGGACACTGAAGCTTTCTTT.

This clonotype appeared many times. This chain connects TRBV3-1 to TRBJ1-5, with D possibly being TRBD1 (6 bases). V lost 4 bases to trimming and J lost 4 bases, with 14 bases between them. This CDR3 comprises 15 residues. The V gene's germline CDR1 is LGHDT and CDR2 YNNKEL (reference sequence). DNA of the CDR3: TGTGCCAGCAGCCCGGGCGGCAGGGGTAATCAGCCCCAGCATTTT. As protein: CASSPGGRGNQPQHF.

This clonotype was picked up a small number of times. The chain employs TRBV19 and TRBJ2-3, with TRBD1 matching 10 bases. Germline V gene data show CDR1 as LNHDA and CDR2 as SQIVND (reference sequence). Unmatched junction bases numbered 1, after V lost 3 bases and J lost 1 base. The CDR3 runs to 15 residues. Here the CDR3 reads CASSIGQGGTDTQYF. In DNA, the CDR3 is TGTGCCAGTAGTATCGGACAGGGGGGCACAGATACGCAGTATTTT.